This T cell receptor beta chain was found in a study of cytomegalovirus exposure and HLA in healthy donors. Points from the study as a whole: Among CMV-associated TCR beta chains, most appeared HLA-restricted in a later analysis. There were reportedly fewer N-insertions in an Asian-associated ancestry cluster than the roughly 700-donor mean, in a later analysis. Among TCR beta chains, those listed as cytomegalovirus-associated numbered roughly 150.

A remark on this clone: Its specificity is unknown.

The PCR was carried out with 60 Vbeta primers and 13 Jbeta primers. Assay used: immunoSEQ multiplex PCR; TCRdb lists only in-frame clones, some missing. The repertoire consists of almost 65,000 clones, with roughly 80% occurring once and the leading ten covering more than 4.5%. Germline assignment: CDR1 SGHKS and CDR2 YYEKEE (reference sequence). The CDR3 has 14 amino acids. The V and J ends lost 0 bases and 4 bases respectively, with 9 bases between them. The sequence was obtained from a male donor in good health and CMV-seropositive. This chain links TRBV5-5 with TRBJ2-3; D is possibly TRBD2 (5 bases). The sample comprised PBMCs. CDR3 DNA sequence: TGTGCCAGCAGCTTGGCGGGGAACCCAGATACGCAGTATTTT. Translation gives CASSLAGNPDTQYF.